What follows describes a single TCR beta chain. Its antigen is as yet unknown. CDR3 length: 15 amino acids. V lost 6 bases and J lost 4; bases outside the gene matches: 7. Germline lookup yields CDR1 LNHDA and CDR2 SQIVND (reference sequence). Profiling relied on immunoSEQ multiplex PCR, and the TCRdb table lists in-frame clones only, not all of them. This sample yields around 23,000 clones, of which 60% to 80% are seen a single time; approximately 10% belongs to the top ten. Before any sequencing was done, the ViraFEST assay used viral peptide pools to expand antigen-specific CD4+ T cells. Subsequent to a culture period of under twelve days, CD4+ T cells were isolated. The vaccine given was either BNT162b2 or mRNA-1273, in two doses. The sample originates from a study of vaccination effects on CD4 cells after COVID-19. For the study at large: Samples collected post-vaccine were obtained a median of 72 days after the second dose.

Study-level results: Late in the post-vaccination period, infection-induced and vaccine-induced clones underwent marked clonal contraction.

The material was CD4+ T cells from PBMCs cultured with HCoV-229E spike peptides, obtained after COVID-19 vaccination. This TCR came from a human donor who received a COVID-19 vaccine. The genes are TRBV19 and TRBJ1-2; 11 bases are shared with TRBD1. The CDR3 region has the DNA TGTGCCAGTAGAGGACAGGGGGCGATTTCCTATGGCTACACCTTC. Its protein product is CASRGQGAISYGYTF.